This T cell receptor (beta chain) was profiled in a study of cytomegalovirus exposure and HLA in healthy donors. Overall study findings and caveats: Productive status was seen about 87% or about 30% of the time for most TCR beta V segments in an earlier analysis. Several of the most significant clusters were apparently associated with common viral pathogens in a later analysis. DRB1 showed the most TCR associations and HLA-C the fewest in a later analysis, as rates varied by HLA locus.

PCR employed 60 Vbeta and 13 Jbeta primers. Using immunoSEQ multiplex PCR, the repertoire was profiled, and TCRdb retains in-frame clones only, with some absent. This table has about 130,000 clones, 80% appearing once. With respect to this clone: The antigen is not known.

Germline V gene sequence: CDR1 SGHVS, CDR2 FNYEAQ. Trimming removed 5 bases at V and 6 bases at J, with 12 bases between. The CDR3 runs to 13 residues. This sequence joins TRBV7-6 and TRBJ2-3; no definite D call. This receptor was obtained from a woman between 40 and 50 years old in good health and CMV-seronegative. The source material was PBMCs. CDR3 in amino acids: CASSQRLGDTQYF. The CDR3 DNA reads TGTGCCAGCAGCCAGAGGCTCGGGGATACGCAGTATTTT. Combining the CDR3 with reference TRBV7-6 and TRBJ2-3 gives the whole variable domain GAGVSQSPRYKVTKRGQDVALRCDPISGHVSLYWYRQALGQGPEFLTYFNYEAQQDKSGLPNDRFSAERPEGSISTLTIQRTEQRDSAMYRCASSQRLGDTQYFGPGTRLTVL.